This note documents a single TCR beta chain sequence. Its specificity is unknown. V dropped 6 bases and J dropped 4 bases, with 12 bases sitting between them. CDR3 size: 13 residues. Germline V gene data show CDR1 as SEHNR and CDR2 as FQNEAQ (reference sequence). Diagnosis relied on clinical symptoms, serum thyroxine and TRAb, thyroid ultrasound and orbital computed tomography. RNA transcripts yielded amplified TCR beta CDR3 regions. The HTBI primer set served for first-round RT-PCR of the TCR CDR3. One entry per CDR3 protein results from TCRdb running MiXCR on the multiplex PCR reads. The table lists over 350,000 distinct CDR3 sequences, approximately 17% of them singletons, with around 40% in the top ten. These data come from a study of T cells in Graves' hyperthyroidism and ophthalmopathy. General study findings and limits: Ophthalmopathy was identified by the model a median about seven months ahead of onset. In the analysis, a 13 V-J model separated ophthalmopathy from stable hyperthyroidism. The blood repertoire included most of the expanded thyroid clonotypes above 0.001.

The V and J genes are TRBV7-9 and TRBJ1-2; unclear D gene. Input material: blood. The source is a man aged 18 to 29 with Graves' ophthalmopathy. The chain's CDR3 is CASSYAEPYGYTF. Here the CDR3 DNA reads TGTGCCAGCAGTTATGCGGAGCCCTATGGCTACACCTTC.